The rows below give T cell receptor beta chains drawn from one sample of a study of control samples from healthy donors and cancer patients. Profiling relied on immunoSEQ multiplex PCR, and the TCRdb table lists in-frame clones only, not all of them. The sample gives 70,000 to 80,000 clones, 84% of which show up once; over 13% is in the top ten. The sequenced material came from blood. Receptors were obtained from a man between 45 and 60 years old in good health. CDR3s include the opening cysteine and the closing phenylalanine or tryptophan. A D gene is named only where the DNA matches it firmly. The listing skips clone size in some rows; elsewhere it reads once, few, many or a size class.

cdr3_nt: TGTGCCAGCAGCTTAATCGGGGAGCTGTTTTTT
cdr3_aa: CASSLIGELFF
j_call: TRBJ2-2
v_call: TRBV7-9
d_call: -
clone_size: -

cdr3_nt: TGCAGTGCAAGCAATGAAAAACTGTTTTTT
cdr3_aa: CSASNEKLFF
j_call: TRBJ1-4
v_call: TRBV20-1
d_call: -
clone_size: -

cdr3_nt: TGTGCCAGCAGTGGGGGACAGAGTGCCTACGAGCAGTACTTC
cdr3_aa: CASSGGQSAYEQYF
j_call: TRBJ2-7
v_call: TRBV9
d_call: TRBD1
clone_size: -

cdr3_nt: TGCGCCAGCAGCTTGATGGAGGGAGAAGCTTTCTTT
cdr3_aa: CASSLMEGEAFF
j_call: TRBJ1-1
v_call: TRBV5-1
d_call: -
clone_size: few

cdr3_nt: TGTGCCAGCAGCTTAGGATCCGCCCTCTCTGGAAACACCATATATTTT
cdr3_aa: CASSLGSALSGNTIYF
j_call: TRBJ1-3
v_call: TRBV7-2
d_call: -
clone_size: -

cdr3_nt: TGCGCCAGCAGCTTGGCCCTACCGGGGACACGTGTCTACGAGCAGTACTTC
cdr3_aa: CASSLALPGTRVYEQYF
j_call: TRBJ2-7
v_call: TRBV5-1
d_call: -
clone_size: -

cdr3_nt: TGTGCCAGCAGTCCACCTCCCGGGTCAAACACTGAAGCTTTCTTT
cdr3_aa: CASSPPPGSNTEAFF
j_call: TRBJ1-1
v_call: TRBV28
d_call: -
clone_size: -

cdr3_nt: TGTGCCAGCAACCTAGCGGGCTACAATGAGCAGTTCTTC
cdr3_aa: CASNLAGYNEQFF
j_call: TRBJ2-1
v_call: TRBV6-5
d_call: TRBD2
clone_size: -

cdr3_nt: TGTGCCAGCAGTTACAACACCGAGACAGGGGTCCACGAGCAGTACTTC
cdr3_aa: CASSYNTETGVHEQYF
j_call: TRBJ2-7
v_call: TRBV6-2/TRBV6-3
d_call: TRBD1
clone_size: -

cdr3_nt: TGTGCCAGCAGCCAAGGACAGGGTGGCTCCTACGAGCAGTACTTC
cdr3_aa: CASSQGQGGSYEQYF
j_call: TRBJ2-7
v_call: TRBV5-4
d_call: TRBD1
clone_size: -

cdr3_nt: TGTGCCAGCAGCTTCAAGGGCCCAGGGGAGACCCAGTACTTC
cdr3_aa: CASSFKGPGETQYF
j_call: TRBJ2-5
v_call: TRBV5-4
d_call: -
clone_size: -

cdr3_nt: TGTGCCAGCAGCCCCCTCGGAGGGCCCGGCACAGATACGCAGTATTTT
cdr3_aa: CASSPLGGPGTDTQYF
j_call: TRBJ2-3
v_call: TRBV4-2
d_call: -
clone_size: -

cdr3_nt: TGTGCCAGCAGCCGCTCCGGGACAGCCAATGAGCAGTTCTTC
cdr3_aa: CASSRSGTANEQFF
j_call: TRBJ2-1
v_call: TRBV7-2
d_call: TRBD1
clone_size: -

cdr3_nt: TGTGCCAGCATCGAGGGGGCTGCAACTAATGAAAAACTGTTTTTT
cdr3_aa: CASIEGAATNEKLFF
j_call: TRBJ1-4
v_call: TRBV28
d_call: TRBD1
clone_size: -

cdr3_nt: TGTGCCAGCAGAAGCGGATACCACACAGATACGCAGTATTTT
cdr3_aa: CASRSGYHTDTQYF
j_call: TRBJ2-3
v_call: TRBV3-1/TRBV3-2
d_call: -
clone_size: -

cdr3_nt: TGCGCCAGCACCCGAGGAGGGTCATTTGAGACCCAGTACTTC
cdr3_aa: CASTRGGSFETQYF
j_call: TRBJ2-5
v_call: TRBV4-1
d_call: -
clone_size: -

cdr3_nt: TGTGCCAGCAGTGGGGAGGGACAGGGGGTCTATGGCTACACCTTC
cdr3_aa: CASSGEGQGVYGYTF
j_call: TRBJ1-2
v_call: TRBV6-6
d_call: TRBD1
clone_size: -

cdr3_nt: TGTGCCACCAGTGATCAAGAGCGGGAGGGCCTCGGGGAGCTGTTTTTT
cdr3_aa: CATSDQEREGLGELFF
j_call: TRBJ2-2
v_call: TRBV24-1
d_call: TRBD2
clone_size: -

cdr3_nt: TGTGCCAGCAGCCCCCCAAAAGGGGAGCTGTTTTTT
cdr3_aa: CASSPPKGELFF
j_call: TRBJ2-2
v_call: TRBV28
d_call: -
clone_size: once

cdr3_nt: TGTGCCACCAGTGAGTCATCCCGGGACAGGGGCCCAGCAGGACTGTTTTTT
cdr3_aa: CATSESSRDRGPAGLFF
j_call: TRBJ1-4
v_call: TRBV24-1
d_call: TRBD1
clone_size: -

cdr3_nt: TGTGCCAGCAGTTACTCGAGCTCTGGAAACACCATATATTTT
cdr3_aa: CASSYSSSGNTIYF
j_call: TRBJ1-3
v_call: TRBV6-5
d_call: -
clone_size: -

cdr3_nt: TGTGCCTGGACGAAGGACTTTTTCTCTGGAAACACCATATATTTT
cdr3_aa: CAWTKDFFSGNTIYF
j_call: TRBJ1-3
v_call: TRBV30
d_call: -
clone_size: -

cdr3_nt: TGTGCCAGCAGTTTAAGGGCTGAAGCTTTCTTT
cdr3_aa: CASSLRAEAFF
j_call: TRBJ1-1
v_call: TRBV6-2/TRBV6-3
d_call: -
clone_size: -

cdr3_nt: TGTGCCAGCAGCTTAGGGCTAGCGGGAGGGACTAGCACAGATACGCAGTATTTT
cdr3_aa: CASSLGLAGGTSTDTQYF
j_call: TRBJ2-3
v_call: TRBV7-2
d_call: TRBD2
clone_size: -

cdr3_nt: TGCGCCAGCAGCCAAGATCGGTGGGGCGAGACTTATGGCTACACCTTC
cdr3_aa: CASSQDRWGETYGYTF
j_call: TRBJ1-2
v_call: TRBV4-3
d_call: -
clone_size: -

cdr3_nt: TGTGCCAGCAGTTTAGTTCCGAGGGGATATAGGTTGGGCGGGGAGCTGTTTTTT
cdr3_aa: CASSLVPRGYRLGGELFF
j_call: TRBJ2-2
v_call: TRBV28
d_call: -
clone_size: -

cdr3_nt: TGTGCCTGTAAGGGGTCCTTCACAGATACGCAGTATTTT
cdr3_aa: CACKGSFTDTQYF
j_call: TRBJ2-3
v_call: TRBV30
d_call: -
clone_size: -

cdr3_nt: TGTGCCAGCAGCTTAGCTGGGAGATCCTACGAGCAGTACTTC
cdr3_aa: CASSLAGRSYEQYF
j_call: TRBJ2-7
v_call: TRBV7-8
d_call: -
clone_size: -

cdr3_nt: TGTGCCAGCAGTGATATCAGGGTAACTGGGGCCAACGTCCTGACTTTC
cdr3_aa: CASSDIRVTGANVLTF
j_call: TRBJ2-6
v_call: TRBV6-1
d_call: -
clone_size: -

cdr3_nt: TGTGCCAGCAGCTCGGCGGGGGGGGCTGACGCAGATACGCAGTATTTT
cdr3_aa: CASSSAGGADADTQYF
j_call: TRBJ2-3
v_call: TRBV11-2
d_call: TRBD2
clone_size: -

cdr3_nt: TGTGCCTGCCGGGACAGGGCTAACTATGGCTACACCTTC
cdr3_aa: CACRDRANYGYTF
j_call: TRBJ1-2
v_call: TRBV30
d_call: TRBD1
clone_size: -